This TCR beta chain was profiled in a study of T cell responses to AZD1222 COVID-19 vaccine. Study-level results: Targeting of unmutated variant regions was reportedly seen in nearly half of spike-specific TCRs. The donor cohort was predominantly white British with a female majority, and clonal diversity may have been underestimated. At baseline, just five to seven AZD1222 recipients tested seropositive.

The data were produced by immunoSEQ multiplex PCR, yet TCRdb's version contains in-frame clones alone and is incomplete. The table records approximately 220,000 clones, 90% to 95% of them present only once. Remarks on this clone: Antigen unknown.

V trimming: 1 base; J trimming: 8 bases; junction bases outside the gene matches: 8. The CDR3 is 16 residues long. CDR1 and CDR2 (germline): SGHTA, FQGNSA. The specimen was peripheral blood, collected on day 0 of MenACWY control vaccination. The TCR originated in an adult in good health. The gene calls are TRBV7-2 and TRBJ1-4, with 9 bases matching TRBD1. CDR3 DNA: TGTGCCAGCAGCTTAGAATTTGGGACAGGGAGGGAAAAACTGTTTTTT. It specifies CASSLEFGTGREKLFF. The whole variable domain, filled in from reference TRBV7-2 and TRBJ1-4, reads GAGVSQSPSNKVTEKGKDVELRCDPISGHTALYWYRQSLGQGLEFLIYFQGNSAPDKSGLPSDRFSAERTGGSVSTLTIQRTQQEDSAVYLCASSLEFGTGREKLFFGSGTQLSVL.